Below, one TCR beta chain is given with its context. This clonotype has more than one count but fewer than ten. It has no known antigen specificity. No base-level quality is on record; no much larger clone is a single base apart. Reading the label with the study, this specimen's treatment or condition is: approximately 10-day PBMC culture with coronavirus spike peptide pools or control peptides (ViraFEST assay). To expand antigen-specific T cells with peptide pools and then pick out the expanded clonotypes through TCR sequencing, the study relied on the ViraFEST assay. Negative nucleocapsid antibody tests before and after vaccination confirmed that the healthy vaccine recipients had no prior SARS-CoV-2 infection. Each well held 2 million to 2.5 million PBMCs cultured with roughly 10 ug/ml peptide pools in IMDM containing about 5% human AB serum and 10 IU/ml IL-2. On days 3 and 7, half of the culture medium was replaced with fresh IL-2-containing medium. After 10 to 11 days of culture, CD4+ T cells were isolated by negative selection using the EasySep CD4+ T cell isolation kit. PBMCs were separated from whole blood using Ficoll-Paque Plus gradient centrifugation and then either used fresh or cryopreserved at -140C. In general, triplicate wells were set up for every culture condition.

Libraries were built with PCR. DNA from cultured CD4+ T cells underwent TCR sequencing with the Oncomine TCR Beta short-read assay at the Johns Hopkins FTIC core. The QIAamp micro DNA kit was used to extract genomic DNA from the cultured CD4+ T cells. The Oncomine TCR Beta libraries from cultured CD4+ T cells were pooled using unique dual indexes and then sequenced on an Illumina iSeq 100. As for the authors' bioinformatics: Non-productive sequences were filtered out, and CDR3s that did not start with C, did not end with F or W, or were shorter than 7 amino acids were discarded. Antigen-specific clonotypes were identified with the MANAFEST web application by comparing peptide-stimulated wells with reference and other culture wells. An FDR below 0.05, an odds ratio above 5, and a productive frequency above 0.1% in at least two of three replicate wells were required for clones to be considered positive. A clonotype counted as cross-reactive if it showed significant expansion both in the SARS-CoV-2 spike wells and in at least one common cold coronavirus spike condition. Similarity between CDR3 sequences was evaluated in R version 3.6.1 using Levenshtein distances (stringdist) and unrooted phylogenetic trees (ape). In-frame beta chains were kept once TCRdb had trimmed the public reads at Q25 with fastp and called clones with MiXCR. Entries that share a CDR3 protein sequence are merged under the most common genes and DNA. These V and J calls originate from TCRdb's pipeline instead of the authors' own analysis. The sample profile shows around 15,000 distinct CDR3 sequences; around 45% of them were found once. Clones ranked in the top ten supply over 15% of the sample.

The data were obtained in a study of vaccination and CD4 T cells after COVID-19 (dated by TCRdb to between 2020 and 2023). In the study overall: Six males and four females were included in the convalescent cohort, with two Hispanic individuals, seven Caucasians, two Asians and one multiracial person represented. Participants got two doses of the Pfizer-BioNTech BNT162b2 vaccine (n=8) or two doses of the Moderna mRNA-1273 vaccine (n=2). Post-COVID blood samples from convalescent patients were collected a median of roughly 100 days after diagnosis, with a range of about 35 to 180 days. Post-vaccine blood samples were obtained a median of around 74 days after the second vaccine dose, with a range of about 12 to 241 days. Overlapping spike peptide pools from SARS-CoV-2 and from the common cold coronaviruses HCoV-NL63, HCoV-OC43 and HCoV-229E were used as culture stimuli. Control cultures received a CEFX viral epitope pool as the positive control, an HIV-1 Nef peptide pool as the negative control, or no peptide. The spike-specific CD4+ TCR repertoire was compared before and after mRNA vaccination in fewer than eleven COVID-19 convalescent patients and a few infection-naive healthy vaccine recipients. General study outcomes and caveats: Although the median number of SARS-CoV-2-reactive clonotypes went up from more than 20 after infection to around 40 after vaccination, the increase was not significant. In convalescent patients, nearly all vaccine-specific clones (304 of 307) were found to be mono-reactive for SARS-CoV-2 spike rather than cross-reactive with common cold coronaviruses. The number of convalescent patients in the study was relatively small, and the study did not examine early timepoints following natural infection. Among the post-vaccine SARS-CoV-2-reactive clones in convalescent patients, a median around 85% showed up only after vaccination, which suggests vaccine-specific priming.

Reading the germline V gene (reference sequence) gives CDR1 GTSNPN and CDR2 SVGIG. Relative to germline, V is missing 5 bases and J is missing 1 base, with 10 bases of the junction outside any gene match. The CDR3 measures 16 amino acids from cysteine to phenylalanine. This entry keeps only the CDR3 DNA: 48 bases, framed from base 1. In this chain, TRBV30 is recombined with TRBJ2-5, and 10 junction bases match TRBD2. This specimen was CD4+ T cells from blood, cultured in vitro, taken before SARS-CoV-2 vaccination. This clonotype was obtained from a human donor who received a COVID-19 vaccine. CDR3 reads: CAWGGTSVSGQETQYF. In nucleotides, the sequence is TGTGCCTGGGGGGGGACTAGCGTTAGTGGCCAAGAGACCCAGTACTTC.